This T cell receptor beta chain was captured by sequencing in a study of response to subunit inactivated influenza vaccine. General study findings and limits: T cells newly recruited by each seasonal influenza vaccination are few, the authors suggested.

Turning to this clonotype: Its antigen is unidentified.

TCRdb independently ran MiXCR on the RT-PCR reads; one entry per CDR3 protein. The sample records a few hundred thousand distinct CDR3 sequences, 13% to 15% being singletons. The CDR3 contains 19 residues. From germline, CDR1 is SGHAT and CDR2 FQNNGV. V lost 2 bases, J lost 1 base, and 8 bases stayed unmatched. The TCR comes from a man aged 45-65 years who received an inactivated influenza vaccine. This chain joins TRBV11-2 and TRBJ2-2, with 12 bases that match TRBD2. This specimen consisted of PBMCs from blood, obtained approximately 12 days after vaccination. The CDR3, as DNA: TGTGCCAGCAGCTTAAGAGCCACGGGACTAGCGGGGAACACCGGGGAGCTGTTTTTT. Residues: CASSLRATGLAGNTGELFF.